The clone carrying this TCR beta chain is labeled as large. The sample belongs to a study of cytomegalovirus exposure and HLA in healthy donors. In the study overall: From HLA-typed donors, an early data release held some 80 million unique TCRs.

PCR used 60 Vbeta primers and 13 Jbeta primers. Sequencing was performed with immunoSEQ multiplex PCR; in TCRdb, only in-frame clones are kept and a portion is missing. The sample includes over 45,000 clones, around 83% of them seen just once. Healthy individuals who donated bone marrow served as the donors. When sampled, the donors appeared nominally healthy, though they likely had unrecorded immune exposures. This CDR3 has 17 residues. Germline V gene data show CDR1 as LGHNA and CDR2 as YSLEER. The ends lost 4 bases at V and 0 bases at J; junction bases unmatched: 7. This sequence originates from a man aged 25 to 45 in good health and CMV-seronegative. The chain joins TRBV4-3 to TRBJ2-1; 9 bases agree with TRBD2. The source material was PBMCs. The CDR3 DNA follows: TGCGCCAGCAGCCCCGGACTAGCGCTGAGCTCCTACAATGAGCAGTTCTTC. It encodes CASSPGLALSSYNEQFF.